The 11 T cell receptor beta chains listed next were all sequenced from one sample in a study of blood T cell repertoires in COVID-19 (dated by TCRdb to the early 2020s). The method behind the library was the immunoSEQ multiplex PCR assay. TCRdb obtained this table from immuneACCESS and retained in-frame rearrangements with V and J assigned. These tables miss some clones; where compared with another copy, unresolved V genes account for less than half of the shortfall, and the remainder is unexplained. For this sample the table gives 88,000 or so clones, of which roughly 87% were detected only once. The leading ten clones occupy approximately 2.2% of the sample. Material for sequencing was peripheral blood. The receptors were sampled from a man between 45 and 60 years old with acute or convalescent COVID-19.

V and J are TRBV6-2 or TRBV6-3 and TRBJ2-7; the D is unclear. Germline loops: CDR1 MNHEY, CDR2 SVGEGT. V dropped 0 bases and J dropped 0 bases, with 15 bases sitting between them. The CDR3 is made up of 17 amino acids. CDR3 nucleotide sequence: TGTGCCAGCAGTTACTCGCATGACGACTGGCCCTCCTACGAGCAGTACGTC. Amino acids: CASSYSHDDWPSYEQYV.

This clone was seen a single time. The V call is TRBV7-2, the J call TRBJ2-5; TRBD1 matches at 8 bases. This CDR3 is built from 15 residues. Germline assignment: CDR1 SGHTA and CDR2 FQGNSA. The V and J ends lost 4 bases and 2 bases, in that order; junction bases with no gene match: 6. The CDR3 DNA reads TGTGCCAGCAGCTACGACAGGGGTCTACAAGAGACCCAGTACTTC. It codes for CASSYDRGLQETQYF.

The chain recombines TRBV24-1 with TRBJ1-5; D is unresolved. V lost 9 bases and J lost 3, with 14 bases in between. From germline, CDR1 is KGHDR and CDR2 SFDVKD. The length of the CDR3 is 14 residues. CDR3 DNA sequence: TGTGCCACCTCCAAGCGCGGCAACAATCAGCCCCAGCATTTT. This codes for CATSKRGNNQPQHF.

CDR3 amino acids: CASSVSQPQHF. CDR3 nucleotides: TGTGCCAGCAGCGTATCGCAGCCCCAGCATTTT. The chain couples TRBV9 to TRBJ1-5; no firm D call. V dropped 1 base and J dropped 7 bases, with 3 bases sitting between them. The germline gives CDR1 SGDLS, CDR2 YYNGEE. The CDR3 length is 11 residues.

The rearrangement uses TRBV30 and TRBJ1-2; the D gene is possibly TRBD1 (6 bases). V was pared by 3 bases and J by 7 bases, with 18 bases between. CDR1 and CDR2 (germline): GTSNPN, SVGIG (reference sequence). The CDR3 is made up of 14 amino acids. The CDR3 DNA reads as TGTGCCTGGAGGGGGGACAAAGGGCTAGGTGGCTACACCTTC. Amino acid sequence: CAWRGDKGLGGYTF.

The chain links TRBV28 to TRBJ1-2, with D perhaps matching TRBD1 (6 bases). Trimming left V 8 bases short and J 8 bases short, with 15 bases between. Germline CDR1 is MDHEN and CDR2 is SYDVKM. The CDR3 sequence is 12 residues long. CDR3 sequence (DNA): TGTGCCAGCGTCAGGGGAGCCAGAGGCTACACCTTC. It codes for CASVRGARGYTF.

The chain uses TRBV7-2 and TRBJ2-3; 8 bases agree with TRBD2. This CDR3 has 15 amino acids. Germline trimming cut 5 bases from V and 1 base from J; bases unmatched to any gene: 5. Germline lookup yields CDR1 SGHTA and CDR2 FQGNSA. The CDR3 sequence: CASSRLALRTDTQYF. The CDR3 coding sequence is TGTGCCAGCAGCAGACTAGCGCTTCGCACAGATACGCAGTATTTT.

The CDR3 sequence: CASGLVRVNRTNTGELFF. The DNA for the CDR3 is TGTGCTAGTGGTTTGGTACGAGTCAACAGGACGAACACCGGGGAGCTGTTTTTT. V is TRBV12-5 and J is TRBJ2-2, with D perhaps matching TRBD1 (5 bases). Trimming took 0 bases from V and 0 from J, leaving 14 bases between them. The length of the CDR3 is 18 residues. CDR1 and CDR2 (germline): LGHNT, FRNRAP.

The CDR3 region is CASSPAGTGSKNIQYF. In DNA form, the CDR3 reads TGTGCCAGCAGCCCAGCGGGGACAGGGTCCAAAAACATTCAGTACTTC. This chain links TRBV5-5 with TRBJ2-4; the match to TRBD1 covers 9 bases. The CDR3 is 16 residues long. Germline V gene lookup returns CDR1 SGHKS and CDR2 YYEKEE (reference sequence). The V segment lost 4 bases and the J segment 2 bases; nucleotides outside the gene matches: 7.

The chain is built from TRBV5-4 and TRBJ2-2, with 8 positions matching TRBD2. Germline CDR1 SGHNT, CDR2 YYREEE (reference sequence). The CDR3 loop spans 16 amino acids. V was pared by 4 bases and J by 3 bases, with 8 bases of the junction left unmatched. Here the CDR3 reads CASSRGGIGDTGELFF. CDR3 DNA: TGTGCCAGCAGCCGGGGGGGGATCGGCGACACCGGGGAGCTGTTTTTT.

The chain couples TRBV5-1 to TRBJ1-6; 8 bases match TRBD1. The CDR3 runs to 15 residues. Germline lookup yields CDR1 SGHRS and CDR2 YFSETQ. V shed 3 bases and J 8 bases; nucleotides not matched to a gene: 7. This CDR3 is CASSSRQGRDSPLHF. In nucleotides, the CDR3 is TGCGCCAGCAGCTCTCGACAGGGGCGGGATTCACCCCTCCACTTT.